This TCR beta chain was sequenced in a study of T cells after somatic rescue of genetic block. CDR1 and CDR2 from the germline V gene are LNHDA and SQIVND (reference sequence). Trimming took off 10 bases at V and 0 bases at J, with 10 bases between the two ends. This CDR3 region has 13 residues. Repertoires were generated with immunoSEQ multiplex PCR, while TCRdb's copy carries only in-frame clones and drops some. The sample includes 60,000 to 90,000 clones, approximately 91% seen only once; the top ten take 2.8%. Only one count was recorded for this clone. The sequence was collected from a man aged 30-40 years. This chain links TRBV19 with TRBJ2-4, with D maybe TRBD1 (6 bases). The source material was peripheral blood mononuclear cells (PBMCs). Here the CDR3 reads CATIGGAKNIQYF. In nucleotides, the CDR3 is TGTGCCACAATAGGGGGAGCCAAAAACATTCAGTACTTC.